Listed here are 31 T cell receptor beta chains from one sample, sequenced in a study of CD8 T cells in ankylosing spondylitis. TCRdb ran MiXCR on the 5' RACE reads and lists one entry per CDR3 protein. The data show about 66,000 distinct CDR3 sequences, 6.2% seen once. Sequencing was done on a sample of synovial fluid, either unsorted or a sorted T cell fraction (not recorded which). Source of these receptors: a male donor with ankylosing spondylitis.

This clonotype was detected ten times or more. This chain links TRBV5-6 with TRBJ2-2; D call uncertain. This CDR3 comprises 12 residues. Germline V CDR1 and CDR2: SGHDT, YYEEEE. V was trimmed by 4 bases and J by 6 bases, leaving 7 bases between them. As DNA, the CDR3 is TGTGCCAGCAGCCTCCGGTCCGGGGAGCTGTTTTTT. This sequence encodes CASSLRSGELFF.

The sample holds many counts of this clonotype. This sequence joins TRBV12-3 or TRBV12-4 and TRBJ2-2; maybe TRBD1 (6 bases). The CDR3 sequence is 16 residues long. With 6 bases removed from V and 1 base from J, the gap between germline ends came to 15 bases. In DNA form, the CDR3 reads TGTGCCAGCAGACCTAACAGGGTGGAGAACACCGGGGAGCTGTTTTTT. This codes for CASRPNRVENTGELFF.

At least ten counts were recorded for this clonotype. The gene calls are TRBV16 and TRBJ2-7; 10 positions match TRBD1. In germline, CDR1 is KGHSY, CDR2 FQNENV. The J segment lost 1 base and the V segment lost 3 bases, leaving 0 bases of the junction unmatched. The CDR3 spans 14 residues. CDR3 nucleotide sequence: TGTGCCAGCAGCCAGGACAGGGGGTCCTACGAGCAGTACTTC. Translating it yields CASSQDRGSYEQYF.

The CDR3 DNA reads as TGTGCCAGCAGCCGAGCTGCTGGCACAGATACGCAGTATTTT. Translated, it gives CASSRAAGTDTQYF. The chain couples TRBV28 to TRBJ2-3; no clear D. Germline values: CDR1 MDHEN, CDR2 SYDVKM. The V and J ends lost 6 bases and 1 base respectively, with 11 bases between them. The length of the CDR3 is 14 residues.

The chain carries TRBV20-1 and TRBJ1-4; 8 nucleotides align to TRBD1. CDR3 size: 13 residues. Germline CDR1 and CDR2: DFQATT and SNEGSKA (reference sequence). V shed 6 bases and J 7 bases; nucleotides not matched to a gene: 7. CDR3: CSATGTGTEKLFF. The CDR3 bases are TGCAGTGCCACCGGGACAGGTACTGAAAAACTGTTTTTT.

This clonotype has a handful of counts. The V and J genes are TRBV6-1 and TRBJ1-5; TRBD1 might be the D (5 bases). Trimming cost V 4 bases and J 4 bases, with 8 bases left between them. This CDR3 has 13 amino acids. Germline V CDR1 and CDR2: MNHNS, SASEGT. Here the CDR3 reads CASSADRNQPQHF. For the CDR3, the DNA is TGTGCCAGCAGTGCCGACAGAAATCAGCCCCAGCATTTT.

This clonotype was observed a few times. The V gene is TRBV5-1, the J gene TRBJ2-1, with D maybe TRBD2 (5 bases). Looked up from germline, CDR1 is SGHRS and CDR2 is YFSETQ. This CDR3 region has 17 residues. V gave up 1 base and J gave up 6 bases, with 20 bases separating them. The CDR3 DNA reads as TGCGCCAGCAGCTTGACTAGACTAACCGGTGGAGGCAATGAGCAGTTCTTC. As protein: CASSLTRLTGGGNEQFF.

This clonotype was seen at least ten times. The CDR3, as DNA: TGCGCCAGCAGCCAAGATCAGGTGGCACCACACAATGAGCAGTTCTTC. This sequence encodes CASSQDQVAPHNEQFF. V and J are TRBV4-3 and TRBJ2-1, with D unclear. Trimming stripped 0 bases from V and 5 bases from J, with 14 bases between. This CDR3 comprises 16 residues. Germline V gives CDR1 LGHNA, CDR2 YSLEER.

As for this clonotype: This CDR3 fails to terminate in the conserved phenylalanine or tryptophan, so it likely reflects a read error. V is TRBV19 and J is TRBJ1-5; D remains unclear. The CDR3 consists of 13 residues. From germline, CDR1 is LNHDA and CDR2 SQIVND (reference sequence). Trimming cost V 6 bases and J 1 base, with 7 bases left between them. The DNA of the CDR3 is TGTGCCAGTAGCTGGGGAAGCAATCAGCCCCAGCATTAT. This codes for CASSWGSNQPQHY.

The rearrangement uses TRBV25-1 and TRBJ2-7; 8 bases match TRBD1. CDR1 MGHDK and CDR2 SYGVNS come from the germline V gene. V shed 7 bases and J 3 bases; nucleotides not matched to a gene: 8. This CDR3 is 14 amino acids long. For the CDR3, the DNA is TGTGCCAGCACCGGGGACAGGTCAGGCTACGAGCAGTACTTC. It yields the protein CASTGDRSGYEQYF.

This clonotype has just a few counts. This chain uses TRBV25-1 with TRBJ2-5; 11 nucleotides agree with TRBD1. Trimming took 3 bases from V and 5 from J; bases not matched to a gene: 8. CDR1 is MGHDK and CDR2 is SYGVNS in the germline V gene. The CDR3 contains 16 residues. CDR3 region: CASSDPGQGASETQYF. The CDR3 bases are TGTGCCAGCAGTGATCCCGGACAGGGGGCATCGGAGACCCAGTACTTC.

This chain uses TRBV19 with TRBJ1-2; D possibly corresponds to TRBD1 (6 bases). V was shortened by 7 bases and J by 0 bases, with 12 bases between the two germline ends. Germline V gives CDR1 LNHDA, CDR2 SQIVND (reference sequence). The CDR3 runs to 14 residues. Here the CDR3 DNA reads TGTGCCAGTACCCCGGACAGCTCTAACTATGGCTACACCTTC. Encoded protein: CASTPDSSNYGYTF.

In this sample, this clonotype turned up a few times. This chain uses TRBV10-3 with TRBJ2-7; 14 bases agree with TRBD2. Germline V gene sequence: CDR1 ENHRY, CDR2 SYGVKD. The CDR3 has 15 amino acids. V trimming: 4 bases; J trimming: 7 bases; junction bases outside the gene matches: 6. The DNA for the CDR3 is TGTGCCATCAGTGTGGGGACTAGCGGGAGAGAAGAGCAGTACTTC. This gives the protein CAISVGTSGREEQYF.

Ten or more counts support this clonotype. CDR3 residues: CASSLDWTATSQQYF. Written as DNA, the CDR3 is TGTGCCAGCAGCTTAGATTGGACAGCGACGAGTCAGCAGTACTTC. V gene TRBV7-8 combines with J gene TRBJ2-7; tentative D call: TRBD1 (6 bases). Trimming shortened V by 1 base and J by 8 bases, and 18 bases separated the two germline ends. Per the germline V gene, CDR1 is SGHVS and CDR2 is FQNEAQ. This CDR3 has 15 residues. The full variable domain, its missing parts supplied by reference TRBV7-8 and TRBJ2-7, is GAGVSQSPRYKVAKRGQDVALRCDPISGHVSLFWYQQALGQGPEFLTYFQNEAQLDKSGLPSDRFFAERPEGSVSTLKIQRTQQEDSAVYLCASSLDWTATSQQYFGPGTRLTVT.

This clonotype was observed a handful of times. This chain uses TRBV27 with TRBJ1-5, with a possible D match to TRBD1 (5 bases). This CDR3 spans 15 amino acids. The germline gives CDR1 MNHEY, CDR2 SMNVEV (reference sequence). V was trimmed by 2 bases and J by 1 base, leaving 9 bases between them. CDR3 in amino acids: CASSLRQQSNQPQHF. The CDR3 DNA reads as TGTGCCAGCAGTTTACGACAGCAGAGCAATCAGCCCCAGCATTTT.

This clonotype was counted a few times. The CDR3 DNA sequence: TGTGCCAGCAGCGCGGACAGGAGTTCTAATTCACCCCTCCACTTT. Its protein product is CASSADRSSNSPLHF. This chain links TRBV2 with TRBJ1-6; 7 bases map to TRBD1. Germline CDR1 is SNHLY and CDR2 is FYNNEI. V was pared by 6 bases and J by 6 bases, with 8 bases of the junction left unmatched. This CDR3 region has 15 residues. The complete variable domain, with remaining parts taken from reference TRBV2 and TRBJ1-6, reads EPEVTQTPSHQVTQMGQEVILRCVPISNHLYFYWYRQILGQKVEFLVSFYNNEISEKSEIFDDQFSVERPDGSNFTLKIRSTKLEDSAMYFCASSADRSSNSPLHFGNGTRLTVT.

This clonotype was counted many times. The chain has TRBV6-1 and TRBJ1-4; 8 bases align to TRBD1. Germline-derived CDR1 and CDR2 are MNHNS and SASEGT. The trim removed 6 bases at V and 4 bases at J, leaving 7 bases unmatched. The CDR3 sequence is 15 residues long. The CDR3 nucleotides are TGTGCCAGCAGAGGTGGACAGGGAAGTAATGAAAAACTGTTTTTT. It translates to CASRGGQGSNEKLFF.

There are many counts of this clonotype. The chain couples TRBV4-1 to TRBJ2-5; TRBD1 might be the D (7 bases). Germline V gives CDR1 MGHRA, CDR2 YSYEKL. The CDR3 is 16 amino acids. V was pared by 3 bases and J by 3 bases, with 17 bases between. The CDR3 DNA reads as TGCGCCAGCAGCCAGGACAGGCTTCGCGGGGAAGAGACCCAGTACTTC. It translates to CASSQDRLRGEETQYF.

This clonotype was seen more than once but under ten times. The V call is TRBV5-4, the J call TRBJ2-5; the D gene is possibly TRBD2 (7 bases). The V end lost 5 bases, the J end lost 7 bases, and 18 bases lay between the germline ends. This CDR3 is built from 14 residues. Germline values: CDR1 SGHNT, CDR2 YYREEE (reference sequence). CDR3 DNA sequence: TGTGCCAGCAGAGAGGATACAGGGAGGGTGACCCAGTACTTC. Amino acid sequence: CASREDTGRVTQYF.

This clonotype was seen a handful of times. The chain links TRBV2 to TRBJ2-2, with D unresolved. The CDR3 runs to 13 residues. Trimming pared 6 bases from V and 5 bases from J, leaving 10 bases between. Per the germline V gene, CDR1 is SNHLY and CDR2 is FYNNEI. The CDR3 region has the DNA TGTGCCAGCAGCCCTGTCAGGACCGGGGAGCTGTTTTTT. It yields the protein CASSPVRTGELFF.

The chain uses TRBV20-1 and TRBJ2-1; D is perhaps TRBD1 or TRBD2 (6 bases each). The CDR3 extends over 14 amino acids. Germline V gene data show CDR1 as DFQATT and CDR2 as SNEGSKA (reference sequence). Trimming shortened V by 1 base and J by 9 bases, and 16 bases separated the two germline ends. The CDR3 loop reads CSARGGGSPSEQFF. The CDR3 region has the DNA TGCAGTGCTAGAGGAGGGGGGAGCCCCAGTGAGCAGTTCTTC.

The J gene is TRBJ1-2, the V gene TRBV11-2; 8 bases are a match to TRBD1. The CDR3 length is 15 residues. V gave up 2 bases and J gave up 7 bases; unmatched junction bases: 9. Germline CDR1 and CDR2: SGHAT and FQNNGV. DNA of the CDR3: TGTGCCAGCAGCTTACCTGGCAGGGGGCGCGGTGGCTACACCTTC. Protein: CASSLPGRGRGGYTF.

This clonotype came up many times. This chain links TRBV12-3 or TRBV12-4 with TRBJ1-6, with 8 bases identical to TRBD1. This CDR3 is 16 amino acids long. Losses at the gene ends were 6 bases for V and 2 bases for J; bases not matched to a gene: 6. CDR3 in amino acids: CASSYDRGAYNSPLHF. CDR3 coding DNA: TGTGCCAGCAGCTACGACAGGGGCGCCTATAATTCACCCCTCCACTTT.

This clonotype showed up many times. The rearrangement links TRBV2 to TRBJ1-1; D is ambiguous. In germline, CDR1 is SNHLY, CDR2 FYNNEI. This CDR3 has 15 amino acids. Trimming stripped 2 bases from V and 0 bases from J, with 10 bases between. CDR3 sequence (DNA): TGTGCCAGCAGTGAAATTTCGAGAATGAACACTGAAGCTTTCTTT. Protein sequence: CASSEISRMNTEAFF. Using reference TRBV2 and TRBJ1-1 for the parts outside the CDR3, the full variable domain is EPEVTQTPSHQVTQMGQEVILRCVPISNHLYFYWYRQILGQKVEFLVSFYNNEISEKSEIFDDQFSVERPDGSNFTLKIRSTKLEDSAMYFCASSEISRMNTEAFFGQGTRLTVV.

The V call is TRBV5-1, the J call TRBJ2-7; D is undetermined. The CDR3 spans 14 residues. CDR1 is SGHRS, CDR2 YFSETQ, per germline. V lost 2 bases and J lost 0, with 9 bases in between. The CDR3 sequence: CASSFLDRSYEQYF. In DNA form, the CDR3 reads TGCGCCAGCAGCTTCTTGGACCGCTCCTACGAGCAGTACTTC. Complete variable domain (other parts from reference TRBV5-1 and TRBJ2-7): KAGVTQTPRYLIKTRGQQVTLSCSPISGHRSVSWYQQTPGQGLQFLFEYFSETQRNKGNFPGRFSGRQFSNSRSEMNVSTLELGDSALYLCASSFLDRSYEQYFGPGTRLTVT.

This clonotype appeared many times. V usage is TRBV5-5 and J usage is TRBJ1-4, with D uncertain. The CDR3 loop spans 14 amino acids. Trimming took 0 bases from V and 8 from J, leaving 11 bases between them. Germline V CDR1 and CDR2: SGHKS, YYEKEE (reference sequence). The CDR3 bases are TGTGCCAGCAGCTTGGGAGGGAGTGAGGAAAAACTGTTTTTT. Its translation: CASSLGGSEEKLFF. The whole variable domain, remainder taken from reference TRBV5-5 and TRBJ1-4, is DAGVTQSPTHLIKTRGQQVTLRCSPISGHKSVSWYQQVLGQGPQFIFQYYEKEERGRGNFPDRFSARQFPNYSSELNVNALLLGDSALYLCASSLGGSEEKLFFGSGTQLSVL.

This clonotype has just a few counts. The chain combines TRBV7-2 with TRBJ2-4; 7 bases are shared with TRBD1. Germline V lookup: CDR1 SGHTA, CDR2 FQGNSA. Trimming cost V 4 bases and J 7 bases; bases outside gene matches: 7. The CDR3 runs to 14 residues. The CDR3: CASSSGTARNIQYF. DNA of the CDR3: TGTGCCAGCAGCTCCGGGACAGCAAGGAACATTCAGTACTTC.

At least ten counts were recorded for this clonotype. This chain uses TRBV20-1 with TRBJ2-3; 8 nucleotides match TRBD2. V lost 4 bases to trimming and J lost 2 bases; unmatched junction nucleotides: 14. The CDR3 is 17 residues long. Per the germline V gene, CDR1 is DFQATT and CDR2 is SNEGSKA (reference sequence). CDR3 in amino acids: CSAIDLYGGESTDTQYF. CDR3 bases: TGCAGTGCTATTGATCTATACGGGGGGGAGTCCACAGATACGCAGTATTTT.

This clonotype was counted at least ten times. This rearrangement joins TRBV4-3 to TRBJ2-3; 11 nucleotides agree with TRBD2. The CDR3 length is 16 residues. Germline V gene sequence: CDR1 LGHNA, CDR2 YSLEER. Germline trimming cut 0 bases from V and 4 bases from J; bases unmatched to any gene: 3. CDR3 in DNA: TGCGCCAGCAGCCAAGAGCTAGCGGGAGGCCCAGATACGCAGTATTTT. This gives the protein CASSQELAGGPDTQYF.

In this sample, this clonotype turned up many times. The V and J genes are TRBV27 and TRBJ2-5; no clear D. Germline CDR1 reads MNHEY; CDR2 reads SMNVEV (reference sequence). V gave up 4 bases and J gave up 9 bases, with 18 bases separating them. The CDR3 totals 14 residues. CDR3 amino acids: CASSSLGSRISQYF. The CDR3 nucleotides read TGTGCCAGCAGTTCGTTGGGGTCCCGGATATCCCAGTACTTC.

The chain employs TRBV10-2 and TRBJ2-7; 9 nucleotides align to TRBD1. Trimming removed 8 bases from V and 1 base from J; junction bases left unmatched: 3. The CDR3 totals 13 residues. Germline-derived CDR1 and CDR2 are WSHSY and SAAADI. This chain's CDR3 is CASRDRGSYEQYF. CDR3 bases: TGCGCCAGCCGCGACAGGGGGTCCTACGAGCAGTACTTC.